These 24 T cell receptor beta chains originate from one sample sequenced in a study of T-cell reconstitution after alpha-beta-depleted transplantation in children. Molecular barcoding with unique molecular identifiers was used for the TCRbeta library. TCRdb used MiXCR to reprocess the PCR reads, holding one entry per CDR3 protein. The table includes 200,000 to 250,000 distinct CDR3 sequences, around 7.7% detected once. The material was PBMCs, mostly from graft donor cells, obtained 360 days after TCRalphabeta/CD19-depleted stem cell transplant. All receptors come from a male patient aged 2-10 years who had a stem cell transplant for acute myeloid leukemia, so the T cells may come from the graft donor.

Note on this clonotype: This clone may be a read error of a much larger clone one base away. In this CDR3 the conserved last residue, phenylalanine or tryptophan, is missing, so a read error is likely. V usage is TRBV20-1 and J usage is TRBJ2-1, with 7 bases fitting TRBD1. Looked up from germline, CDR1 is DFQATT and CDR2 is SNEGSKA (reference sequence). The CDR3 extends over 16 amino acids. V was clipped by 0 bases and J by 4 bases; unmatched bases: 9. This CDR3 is CSARDIQGVIYNEQFY. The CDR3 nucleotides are TGCAGTGCTAGAGATATTCAGGGGGTAATATACAATGAGCAGTTCTAC.

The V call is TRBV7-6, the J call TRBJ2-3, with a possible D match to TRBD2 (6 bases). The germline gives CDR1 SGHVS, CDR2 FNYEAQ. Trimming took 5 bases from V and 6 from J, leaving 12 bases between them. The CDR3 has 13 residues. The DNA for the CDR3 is TGTGCCAGCAGCGCGGGACGGTTTGATACGCAGTATTTT. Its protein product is CASSAGRFDTQYF.

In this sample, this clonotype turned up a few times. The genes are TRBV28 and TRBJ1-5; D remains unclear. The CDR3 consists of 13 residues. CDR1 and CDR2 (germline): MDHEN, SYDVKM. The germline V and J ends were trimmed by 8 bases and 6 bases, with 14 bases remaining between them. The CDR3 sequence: CASGGPSGQPQHF. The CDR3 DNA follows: TGTGCCAGCGGTGGGCCTAGCGGTCAGCCCCAGCATTTT.

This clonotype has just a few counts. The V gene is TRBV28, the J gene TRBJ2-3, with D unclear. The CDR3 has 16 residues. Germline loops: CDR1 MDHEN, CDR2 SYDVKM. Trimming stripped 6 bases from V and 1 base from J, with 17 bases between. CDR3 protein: CASSLQPGIGTDTQYF. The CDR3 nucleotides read TGTGCCAGCAGCTTACAGCCCGGTATAGGCACAGATACGCAGTATTTT.

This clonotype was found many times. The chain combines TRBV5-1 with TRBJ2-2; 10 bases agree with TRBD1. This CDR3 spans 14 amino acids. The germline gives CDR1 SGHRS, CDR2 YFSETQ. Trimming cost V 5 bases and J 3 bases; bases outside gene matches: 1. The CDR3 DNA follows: TGCGCCAGCAGGGACAGGGGGGACACCGGGGAGCTGTTTTTT. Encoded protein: CASRDRGDTGELFF.

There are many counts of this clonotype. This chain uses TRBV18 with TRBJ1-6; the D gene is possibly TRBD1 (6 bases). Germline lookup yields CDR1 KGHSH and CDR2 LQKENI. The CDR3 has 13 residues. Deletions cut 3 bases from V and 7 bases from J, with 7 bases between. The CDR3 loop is CASSPTGNSPLHF. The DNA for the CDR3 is TGTGCCAGCTCACCTACAGGGAATTCACCCCTCCACTTT.

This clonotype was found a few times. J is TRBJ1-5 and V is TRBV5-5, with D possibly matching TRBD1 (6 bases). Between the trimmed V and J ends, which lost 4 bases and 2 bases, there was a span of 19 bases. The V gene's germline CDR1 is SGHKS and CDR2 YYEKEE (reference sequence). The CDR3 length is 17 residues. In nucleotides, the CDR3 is TGTGCCAGCAGCCCGGGACAAATGAGTCGGGGCAATCAGCCCCAGCATTTT. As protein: CASSPGQMSRGNQPQHF.

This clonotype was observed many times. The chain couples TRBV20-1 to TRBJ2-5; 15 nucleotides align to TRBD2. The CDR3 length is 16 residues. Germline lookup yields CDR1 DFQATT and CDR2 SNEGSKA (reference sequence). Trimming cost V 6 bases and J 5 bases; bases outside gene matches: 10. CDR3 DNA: TGCAGTGCCACAGGACTAGCGGGGGGGGCAGTGGAGACCCAGTACTTC. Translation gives CSATGLAGGAVETQYF.

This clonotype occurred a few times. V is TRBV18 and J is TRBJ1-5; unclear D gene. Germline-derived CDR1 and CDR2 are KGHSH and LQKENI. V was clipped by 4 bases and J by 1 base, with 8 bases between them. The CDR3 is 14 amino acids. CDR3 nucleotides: TGTGCCAGCTCACTCCGAGAGAGCAATCAGCCCCAGCATTTT. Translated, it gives CASSLRESNQPQHF.

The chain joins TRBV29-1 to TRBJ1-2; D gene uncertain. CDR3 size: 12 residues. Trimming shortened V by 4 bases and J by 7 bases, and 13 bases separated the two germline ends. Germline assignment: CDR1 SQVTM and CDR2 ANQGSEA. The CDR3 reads CSVVSVPSGYTF. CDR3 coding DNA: TGCAGCGTTGTGTCCGTCCCTTCTGGCTACACCTTC.

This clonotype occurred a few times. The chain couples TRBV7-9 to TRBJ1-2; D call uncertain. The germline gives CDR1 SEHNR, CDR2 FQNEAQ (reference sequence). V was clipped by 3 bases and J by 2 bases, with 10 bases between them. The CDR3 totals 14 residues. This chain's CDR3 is CASSFNLENYGYTF. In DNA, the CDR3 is TGTGCCAGCAGCTTTAACTTGGAAAACTATGGCTACACCTTC.

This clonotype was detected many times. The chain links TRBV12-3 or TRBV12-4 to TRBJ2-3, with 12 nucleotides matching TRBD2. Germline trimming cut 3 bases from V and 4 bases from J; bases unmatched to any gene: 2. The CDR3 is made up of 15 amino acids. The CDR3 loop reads CASSLRLAGADTQYF. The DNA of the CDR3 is TGTGCCAGCAGTTTGAGACTAGCGGGAGCAGATACGCAGTATTTT.

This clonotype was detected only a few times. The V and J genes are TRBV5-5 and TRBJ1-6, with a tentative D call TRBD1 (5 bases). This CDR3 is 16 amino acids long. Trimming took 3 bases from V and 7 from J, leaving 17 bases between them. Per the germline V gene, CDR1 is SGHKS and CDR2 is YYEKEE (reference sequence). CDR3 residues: CASSSNAGTTNSPLHF. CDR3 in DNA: TGTGCCAGCAGCTCGAATGCCGGGACGACCAATTCACCCCTCCACTTT.

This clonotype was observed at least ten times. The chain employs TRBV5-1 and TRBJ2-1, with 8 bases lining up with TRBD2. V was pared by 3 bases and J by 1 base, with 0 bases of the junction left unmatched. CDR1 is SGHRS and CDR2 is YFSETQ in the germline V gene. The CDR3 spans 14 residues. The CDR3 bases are TGCGCCAGCAGCTCGGGGGGGTCCTACAATGAGCAGTTCTTC. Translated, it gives CASSSGGSYNEQFF. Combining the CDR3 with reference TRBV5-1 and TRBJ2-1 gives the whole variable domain KAGVTQTPRYLIKTRGQQVTLSCSPISGHRSVSWYQQTPGQGLQFLFEYFSETQRNKGNFPGRFSGRQFSNSRSEMNVSTLELGDSALYLCASSSGGSYNEQFFGPGTRLTVL.

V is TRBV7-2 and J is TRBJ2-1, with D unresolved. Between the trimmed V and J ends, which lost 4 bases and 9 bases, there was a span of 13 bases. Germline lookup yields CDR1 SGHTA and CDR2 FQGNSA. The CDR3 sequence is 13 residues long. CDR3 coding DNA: TGTGCCAGCAGCTCTACACGGTGGACTGAGCAGTTCTTC. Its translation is CASSSTRWTEQFF.

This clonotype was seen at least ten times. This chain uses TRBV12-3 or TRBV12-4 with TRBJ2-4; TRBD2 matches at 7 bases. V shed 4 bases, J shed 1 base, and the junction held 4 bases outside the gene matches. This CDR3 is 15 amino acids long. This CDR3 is CASSSPGRAKNIQYF. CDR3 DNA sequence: TGTGCCAGCAGTTCTCCCGGGAGGGCCAAAAACATTCAGTACTTC.

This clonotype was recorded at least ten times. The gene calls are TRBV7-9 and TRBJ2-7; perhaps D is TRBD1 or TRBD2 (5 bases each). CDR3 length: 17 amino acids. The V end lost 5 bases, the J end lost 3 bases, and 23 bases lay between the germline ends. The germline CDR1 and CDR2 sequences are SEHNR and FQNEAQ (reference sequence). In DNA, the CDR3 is TGTGCCAGCAGCAGCGGCTTGGGGCCCCCGGTATACTACGAGCAGTACTTC. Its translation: CASSSGLGPPVYYEQYF.

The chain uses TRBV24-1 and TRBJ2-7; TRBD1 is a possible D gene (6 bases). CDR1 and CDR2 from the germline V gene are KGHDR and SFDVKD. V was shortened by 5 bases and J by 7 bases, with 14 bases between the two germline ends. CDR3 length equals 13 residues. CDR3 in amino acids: CATSVQGLSEQYF. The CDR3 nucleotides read TGTGCCACCAGTGTACAGGGTCTATCGGAGCAGTACTTC.

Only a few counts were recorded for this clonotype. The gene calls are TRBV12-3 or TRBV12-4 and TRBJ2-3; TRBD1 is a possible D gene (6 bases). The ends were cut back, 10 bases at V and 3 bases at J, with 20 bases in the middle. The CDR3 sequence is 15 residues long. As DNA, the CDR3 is TGTGCCACCAGCAAATGGGGGCTAGGTACAGATACGCAGTATTTT. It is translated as CATSKWGLGTDTQYF.

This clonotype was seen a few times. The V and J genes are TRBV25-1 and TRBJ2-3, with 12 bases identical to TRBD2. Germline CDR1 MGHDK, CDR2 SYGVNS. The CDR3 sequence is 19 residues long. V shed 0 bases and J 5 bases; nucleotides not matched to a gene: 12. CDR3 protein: CASSEYGASGRGSRDTQYF. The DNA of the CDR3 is TGTGCCAGCAGTGAATATGGCGCTAGCGGGAGGGGCTCCCGAGATACGCAGTATTTT.

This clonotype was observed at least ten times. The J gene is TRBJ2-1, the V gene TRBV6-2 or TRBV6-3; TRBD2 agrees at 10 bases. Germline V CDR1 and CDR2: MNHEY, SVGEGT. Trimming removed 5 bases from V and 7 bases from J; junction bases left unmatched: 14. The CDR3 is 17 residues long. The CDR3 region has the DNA TGTGCCAGCAGTGACGAGCGGGAGGGGCGGACCGGAAATGAGCAGTTCTTC. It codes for CASSDEREGRTGNEQFF.

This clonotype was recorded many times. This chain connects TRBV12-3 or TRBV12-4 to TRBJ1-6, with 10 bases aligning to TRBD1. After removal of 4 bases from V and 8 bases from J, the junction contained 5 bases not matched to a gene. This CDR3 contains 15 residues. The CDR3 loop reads CASSSGQGVDSPLHF. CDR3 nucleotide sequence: TGTGCCAGCAGTTCAGGACAGGGGGTCGATTCACCCCTCCACTTT.

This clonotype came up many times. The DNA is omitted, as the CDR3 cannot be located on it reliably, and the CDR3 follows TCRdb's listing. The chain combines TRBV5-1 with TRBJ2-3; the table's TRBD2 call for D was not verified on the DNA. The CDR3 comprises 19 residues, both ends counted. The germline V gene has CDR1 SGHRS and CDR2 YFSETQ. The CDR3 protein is CASSSSGLAGALRTDTQYF.

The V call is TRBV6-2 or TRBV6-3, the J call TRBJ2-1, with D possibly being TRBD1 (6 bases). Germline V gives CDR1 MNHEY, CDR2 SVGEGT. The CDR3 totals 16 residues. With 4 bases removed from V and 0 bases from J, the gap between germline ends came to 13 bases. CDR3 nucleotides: TGTGCCAGCAGTTGGACAGTTTCTCGCTCCTACAATGAGCAGTTCTTC. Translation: CASSWTVSRSYNEQFF.